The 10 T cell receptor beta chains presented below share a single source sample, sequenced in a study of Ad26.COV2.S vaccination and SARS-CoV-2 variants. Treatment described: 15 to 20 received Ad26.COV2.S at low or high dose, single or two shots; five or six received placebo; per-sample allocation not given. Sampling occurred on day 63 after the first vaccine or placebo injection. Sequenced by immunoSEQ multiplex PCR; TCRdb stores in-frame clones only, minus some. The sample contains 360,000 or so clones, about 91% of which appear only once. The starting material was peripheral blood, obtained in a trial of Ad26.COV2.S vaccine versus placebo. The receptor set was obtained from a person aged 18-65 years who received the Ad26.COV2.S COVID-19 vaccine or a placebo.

The CDR3 DNA reads as TGTGCCAGCAGCATAGGACAGGGCAGAAACGAGCAGTACTTC. As protein: CASSIGQGRNEQYF. The V and J genes are TRBV7-3 and TRBJ2-7; 8 nucleotides agree with TRBD1. CDR1 is SGHTA, CDR2 FQGTGA, per germline. The V segment lost 5 bases and the J segment 5 bases; nucleotides outside the gene matches: 8. The CDR3 has 14 amino acids.

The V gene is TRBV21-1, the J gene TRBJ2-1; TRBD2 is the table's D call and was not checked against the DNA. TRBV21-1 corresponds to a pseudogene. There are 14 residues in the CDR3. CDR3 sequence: CASILASGDNEQFF. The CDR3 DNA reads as TGTGCCAGCATATTGGCTAGCGGAGACAATGAGCAGTTCTTC.

The CDR3 region is CASSQGARDAELFF. CDR3 DNA: TGTGCCAGCAGCCAAGGCGCCAGGGACGCGGAGCTGTTTTTT. V is TRBV4-2 and J is TRBJ2-2; D possibly uses TRBD1 or TRBD2 (5 bases each). This CDR3 has 14 amino acids. With 1 base removed from V and 10 bases from J, the gap between germline ends came to 13 bases. Germline V lookup: CDR1 LGHNA, CDR2 YNFKEQ.

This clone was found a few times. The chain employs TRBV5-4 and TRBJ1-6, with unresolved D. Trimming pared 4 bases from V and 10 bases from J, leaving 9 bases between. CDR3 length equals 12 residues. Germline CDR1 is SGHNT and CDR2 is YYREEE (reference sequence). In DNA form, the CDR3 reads TGTGCCAGCAGCCTAATGGGCTCACCCCTCCACTTT. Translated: CASSLMGSPLHF.

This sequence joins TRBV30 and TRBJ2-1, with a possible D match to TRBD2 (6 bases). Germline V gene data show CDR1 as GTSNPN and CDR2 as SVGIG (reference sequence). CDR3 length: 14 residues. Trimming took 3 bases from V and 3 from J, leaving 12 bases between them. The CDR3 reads CAWRMGGSYNEQFF. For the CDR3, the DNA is TGTGCCTGGAGGATGGGGGGTAGCTACAATGAGCAGTTCTTC.

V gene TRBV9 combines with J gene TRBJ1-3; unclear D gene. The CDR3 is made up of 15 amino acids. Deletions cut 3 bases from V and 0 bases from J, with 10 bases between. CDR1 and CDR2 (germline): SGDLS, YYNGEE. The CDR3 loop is CASSAASSSGNTIYF. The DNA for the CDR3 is TGTGCCAGCAGCGCCGCGTCCAGCTCTGGAAACACCATATATTTT.

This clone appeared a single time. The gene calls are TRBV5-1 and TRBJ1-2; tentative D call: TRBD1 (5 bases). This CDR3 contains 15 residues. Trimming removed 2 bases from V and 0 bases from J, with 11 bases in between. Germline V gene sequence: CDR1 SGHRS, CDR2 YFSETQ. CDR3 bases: TGCGCCAGCAGCTTCGGACACCAATCTAACTATGGCTACACCTTC. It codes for CASSFGHQSNYGYTF.

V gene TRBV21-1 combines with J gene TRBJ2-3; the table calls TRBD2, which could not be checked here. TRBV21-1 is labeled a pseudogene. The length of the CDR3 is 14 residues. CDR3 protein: CASEQAGSTDTQYF. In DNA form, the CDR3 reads TGTGCCTCGGAACAAGCGGGAAGCACAGATACGCAGTATTTT.

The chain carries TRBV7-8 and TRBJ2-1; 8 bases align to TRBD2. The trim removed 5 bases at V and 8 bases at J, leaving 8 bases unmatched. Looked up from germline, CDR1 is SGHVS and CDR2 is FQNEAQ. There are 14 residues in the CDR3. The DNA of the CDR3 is TGTGCCAGCAGCATGAAGCGGGAGCAGCATGAGCAGTTCTTC. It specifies CASSMKREQHEQFF.

The DNA for the CDR3 is TGTGCCAGTAGCCAGGGGGCTGGTAACTATGGCTACACCTTC. Protein: CASSQGAGNYGYTF. The chain is built from TRBV19 and TRBJ1-2; TRBD1 matches 8 bases. Unmatched junction bases numbered 4, after V lost 6 bases and J lost 1 base. This CDR3 contains 14 residues. The V gene's germline CDR1 is LNHDA and CDR2 SQIVND (reference sequence). The full variable domain, rest sourced from reference TRBV19 and TRBJ1-2, is DGGITQSPKYLFRKEGQNVTLSCEQNLNHDAMYWYRQDPGQGLRLIYYSQIVNDFQKGDIAEGYSVSREKKESFPLTVTSAQKNPTAFYLCASSQGAGNYGYTFGSGTRLTVV.